The T cell receptor (beta chain) under discussion was sequenced for a study of shared clonotypes between healthy human individuals. The study, taken as a whole, reports: The naive CD4 repertoires of a handful of donors were compared, and around 5.1% of clonotypes were shared.

Donors comprised only Caucasian adults living in Nashville, Tennessee. The germline V gene encodes CDR1 SGHDN and CDR2 FVKESK. Trimming stripped 0 bases from V and 11 bases from J, with 13 bases between. The CDR3 loop spans 13 amino acids. As regards this clone: Its antigen is as yet unknown.

Using roughly 180 ng DNA, around 30,000 T cell genomes, the sorted-subset replicate PCRs were run. The table came from immunoSEQ multiplex PCR; TCRdb's copy has only in-frame clones and leaves some out. The top ten hold 0.37% of the sample, which has under 2.5 million clones, 85% to 95% seen once. The chain combines TRBV14 with TRBJ1-2; D is unresolved. Sequencing used naive CD4+ T cells from PBMCs. As to subset: CD45RA+ positively selected. The TCR comes from a young man in good health. Some clones in this sample may be carry-over from other donors' samples. Here the CDR3 DNA reads TGTGCCAGCAGCCAAGACCCCCCCTATAGGTACACCTTC. Protein product: CASSQDPPYRYTF.